Given below is one T cell receptor beta chain in context. Its antigen has not been determined. The source of the sample is a study of cytomegalovirus exposure and HLA in healthy donors (dated by TCRdb to about 2017). As for the study more broadly: According to an earlier analysis of a few hundred of the donors, 150 million to 200 million T cells yielded some 120 million unique TCR beta sequences and approximately 280 Gb of sequence data. About 300 gigabases of sequencing data and approximately 85 million unique TCR sequences were included in an early release covering around 600 HLA-typed donors. Of the roughly 400 genotyped donors, approximately 81% were placed in the genetic ancestry cluster associated with self-reported Caucasian donors. The study was designed to test whether signatures of past pathogen exposure could be identified by cataloging public T cell receptors. The T cell repertoires of 666 subjects were profiled by immunosequencing and related to cytomegalovirus serostatus. Besides the first cohort of approximately 670 subjects, a separate validation cohort made up of 120 different subjects was used. To predict cytomegalovirus infection status, the study combined high-throughput TCR immunosequencing, statistical association of individual TCRs with disease status, and machine learning. In a later analysis, previously published TCR beta repertoires from 666 donors were re-analyzed and high-resolution HLA genotyping was added so that TCR occurrence patterns could be studied. Rather than drawing on any new phenotypic data, the later analysis identified candidate immune exposures from TCR beta sequences and the way those sequences occurred across donors. An earlier analysis of nearly 600 of the donors applied high-throughput TCR beta sequencing to assess whether each TCR beta V gene segment acted as functional or pseudogenic. Alongside the repertoire data, information on donor age, sex, ethnicity and CMV serostatus was compiled. In a later genetic analysis, genome-wide SNP genotypes for about 60% of the 666 donors were used, and that subset was treated as a discovery cohort. All discovery cohort repertoires had been generated on a single sequencing platform. Both class I and class II loci were covered by HLA typing, at four-digit resolution. The number of donors typed differed by locus, with roughly 629-640 for A, B, C, DRB1 and DQB1, roughly 520 for DQA1, 600 to 610 for DPA1, and 450 to 480 for DPB1. Five DR-DQ haplotypes were handled as single units for association and clustering, since linkage in the cohort was strong. Among 398 genotyped donors of the cohort, an average of roughly 230,000 unique TCR beta nucleotide sequences was sequenced per donor, of which about 18% were non-productive.

Findings and caveats that apply to the study as a whole: A later analysis found that TCR association rates varied across HLA loci, with DRB1 alleles showing the most associated TCRs and HLA-C alleles the fewest. Three of the identified cytomegalovirus-associated TCR beta chains were confirmed in vitro to be specific for cytomegalovirus antigens. Linkage disequilibrium might explain the correlated functional status among segregating V segments, but an unknown experimental factor could not be ruled out. A later analysis reported that several top co-occurrence clusters appeared linked to parvovirus B19, influenza, CMV and Epstein-Barr virus. About 17 rarely observed V segments, including chromosome 9 orphons, were excluded from the earlier analysis of about 500 of the donors because counts were too low. Assigning TCR associations to individual alleles was difficult when HLA alleles, especially DR and DQ, strongly co-occurred. Most TCR sequences were seen in very few donors, while some public TCRs were found in many individuals. Some IMGT-functional V segments, including TRBV6-2 and TRBV6-3, could not be distinguished by the 87-base-pair reads and were therefore excluded. The only immune exposure information available for the cohort was CMV serostatus. According to a later analysis, most CMV-associated TCR beta chains appeared to be HLA-restricted, and the HLA associations seemed to be driven largely by CMV exposure. Presence/absence analyses assumed roughly uniform sequencing depth across donors, an assumption that may not hold. In the study, roughly 160 TCR beta chains were listed as associated with cytomegalovirus. A cluster of highly shared sequence variants was judged likely to be a technical artifact of the sequencing pipeline. In a later genetic analysis, fewer N-insertions in productive TCRs were reported among donors in an Asian-associated ancestry cluster than the roughly 710-donor mean. The authors suggested that the approach could potentially be extended to other disease states and immunological phenotypes. In an earlier analysis of approximately 590 of the donors, most TCR beta V segments were observed in productive rearrangements about 90% or about 30% of the time, broadly matching IMGT annotations. In a later genetic analysis, a missense DCLRE1C variant was associated with V-gene and J-gene trimming of TCR beta chains, and the association was replicated in an independent cohort. Only TCR beta chains were sequenced in this cohort, and the absence of alpha or paired-chain data limited detectable features. A further reported finding was that TCR beta sequences accurately predicted the HLA-A and HLA-B alleles for most subjects in the first cohort. A later analysis associated approximately 17,000 TCR beta sequences with specific HLA alleles at a false discovery rate of 0.05. A later analysis found that HLA-associated TCR beta chains were more clonally expanded and had lower generation probabilities than equally common non-associated chains. Because HLA typing was unavailable for some donors at each locus, only the typed subset was used in association tests. The classifier was reported to diagnose cytomegalovirus status with high specificity and sensitivity in both the original cohort and the validation cohort.

In total, approximately 690 healthy bone marrow donors made up the cohort. At the time of sampling, every cohort member was nominally healthy, though immune exposures that went unrecorded were likely present. The donor was CMV seronegative and was included in the group of under 450 seronegative cohort members. A peripheral blood sample was provided by each donor, and peripheral blood mononuclear cells were used for TCR beta sequencing. The Qiagen DNeasy Blood Extraction Kit was used to extract genomic DNA from the blood cell samples. CDR1 and CDR2 (SGHDN, FVKESK) derive from the germline V gene. The CDR3 runs 13 amino acids, cysteine and phenylalanine included. Left in the record is the CDR3 DNA by itself, 39 bases read in frame from the first base. The junction shows trimming of 4 bases on V and 4 bases on J, plus 11 bases between the germline ends. The library was made by the immunoSEQ multiplex PCR assay. For the multiplex PCR, a mixture combining 60 forward primers for TCR Vbeta segments and 13 reverse primers for TCR Jbeta segments was used. Amplification of the CDR3 region of rearranged TCR beta genes was performed with a multiplex PCR assay on genomic DNA. The amplified TCR beta libraries were sequenced on the Illumina HiSeq System as 87-base-pair reads. Concerning the study's data processing: A later analysis counted about 80 million unique TCR beta chains across the 690 or so repertoires, and 10 million to 11 million of these chains were shared by at least two donors. A nearest-neighbor algorithm error-corrected the raw reads and collapsed the reads into unique sequences, merging closely related sequences to remove PCR and sequencing errors. V, D and J gene segments were assigned by aligning CDR3 sequences to IMGT reference sequences. For a sequence to be retained, at least a six-nucleotide match to both a V gene segment and a J gene segment was required. Rearrangements were classified as productive when the CDR3 lacked stop codons and remained in frame with V and J, and all other rearrangements were classified as non-productive. Following IMGT convention, CDR3 was defined as the stretch from the second conserved V-encoded cysteine up to the conserved J-encoded phenylalanine. In an earlier analysis of 550 to 650 of the donors, sequences lacking an unambiguous match to a single V gene segment were excluded. In an earlier analysis of almost 600 of the donors, a V segment was called functional when productive rearrangements were above 56.7%, and segregating when the standard deviation between donors exceeded 5%. A statistical classification framework was built to diagnose cytomegalovirus status from the catalog of TCR beta chain sequences. A later analysis assigned V and J genes by comparing TCR nucleotide sequences with IMGT/GENE-DB human TR gene sequences. Using the TCRdist pipeline, a later analysis assigned CDR3 sequences along with most-parsimonious VDJ recombination scenarios. In a later analysis, each TCR beta chain was defined by its CDR3 amino acid sequence together with its V-gene family, and reads lacking a unique V-gene family were excluded. In a later analysis, approximately 590 highly shared, low-generation-probability nucleotide sequences were removed to address suspected cross-contamination and a sequencing artifact. For each public chain, a later analysis derived a clonal expansion index from normalized ranks of inferred template counts within each repertoire. A later analysis computed generation probabilities with a VDJ recombination model fitted to out-of-frame rearrangements, and checked the results against IGoR. A later analysis scored TCR-TCR, TCR-HLA and TCR-CMV co-occurrence with hypergeometric tests, applying a repertoire-size bias correction to TCR pairs. False discovery rates were estimated in a later analysis by permuting HLA or CMV assignments 20 times. In a later analysis, co-occurring TCRs were grouped using DBSCAN, with TCRdist sequence similarity added in when clustering inside HLA-allele-positive subsets. Repertoires with fewer than 30,000 or more than 120,000 public chains, plus five repertoires with anomalous nucleotide sharing, were excluded from co-occurrence clustering. TCRdb carries this immuneACCESS record with in-frame sequences only. Its versions omit some clonotypes, under half of them owing to an unresolved V gene in the studies checked, with the rest unexplained. The V and J calls and the clone size are those of that table, but D and trimming were determined from the DNA. This sample's table has entries for about 120,000 clones. The ten largest clones represent approximately 3.9% of the sample.

This TCR came from a man between 18 and 35 years old in good health and CMV-seronegative. Sequencing was done on a sample of PBMCs. The chain was built from TRBV14 and TRBJ2-7; perhaps TRBD1 is the D gene, with 6 bases matching. The CDR3 corresponds to CASSPTGWYEQYF. The DNA sequence reads TGTGCCAGCAGCCCAACAGGGTGGTACGAGCAGTACTTC. The full variable domain, with segments outside the CDR3 supplied by the reference TRBV14 and TRBJ2-7 proteins, appears as EAGVTQFPSHSVIEKGQTVTLRCDPISGHDNLYWYRRVMGKEIKFLLHFVKESKQDESGMPNNRFLAERTGGTYSTLKVQPAELEDSGVYFCASSPTGWYEQYFGPGTRLTVT.